These 15 T cell receptor beta chains share one sample of origin, sequenced in a study of CD8 T cells in ankylosing spondylitis. Study-wide points: One TCR beta motif, made up of several highly homologous variants, appeared characteristic of ankylosing spondylitis blood.

TCRdb called the 5' RACE reads again in MiXCR, with one record for every CDR3 protein. This table has about 540,000 distinct CDR3 sequences, roughly 13% appearing once. For these receptors, no antigen is known. The sequencing sample was made of blood, either unsorted or a sorted T cell fraction (not recorded which). These receptors all come from a male donor with ankylosing spondylitis.

The gene calls are TRBV5-1 and TRBJ1-1; TRBD1 matches 7 bases. V shed 0 bases, J shed 1 base, and the junction held 3 bases outside the gene matches. CDR3 length: 15 amino acids. CDR1 is SGHRS, CDR2 YFSETQ, per germline. CDR3 amino acids: CASSLVGTENTEAFF. The CDR3 DNA reads as TGCGCCAGCAGCTTGGTAGGGACAGAGAACACTGAAGCTTTCTTT.

This clonotype has a handful of counts. The chain joins TRBV7-2 to TRBJ2-3, with TRBD2 matching 9 bases. Germline V gives CDR1 SGHTA, CDR2 FQGNSA. There are 15 residues in the CDR3. V lost 5 bases and J lost 4; bases outside the gene matches: 7. As DNA, the CDR3 is TGTGCCAGCAGCACCGTAGCGGGAGAAGCAGATACGCAGTATTTT. The encoded protein is CASSTVAGEADTQYF.

This clonotype was detected ten times or more. V is TRBV24-1 and J is TRBJ2-2; maybe TRBD1 (5 bases). The CDR3 totals 14 residues. CDR1 is KGHDR, CDR2 SFDVKD, per germline. V was trimmed by 1 base and J by 3 bases, leaving 5 bases between them. The CDR3 bases are TGTGCCACCAGTGATTTCAGGGACACCGGGGAGCTGTTTTTT. Amino acid sequence: CATSDFRDTGELFF.

The genes are TRBV5-1 and TRBJ1-2; D remains unclear. CDR1 SGHRS and CDR2 YFSETQ come from the germline V gene. The CDR3 length is 13 residues. V lost 0 bases and J lost 7, with 10 bases in between. The CDR3 DNA reads TGCGCCAGCAGCTTGGCCCGAGCGCGTGGCTACACCTTC. This gives the protein CASSLARARGYTF.

The table lists this clonotype with many counts. This sequence joins TRBV5-1 and TRBJ1-1, with 8 bases aligning to TRBD1. V lost 3 bases, J lost 1 base, and 2 bases stayed unmatched. The CDR3 has 14 amino acids. Germline V gene sequence: CDR1 SGHRS, CDR2 YFSETQ. The CDR3 spells CASSSTGGNTEAFF. The CDR3 coding sequence is TGCGCCAGCAGCTCTACAGGGGGGAACACTGAAGCTTTCTTT.

The V gene is TRBV5-6, the J gene TRBJ1-6; D is possibly TRBD1 (5 bases). Germline assignment: CDR1 SGHDT and CDR2 YYEEEE. The CDR3 contains 14 residues. Trimming cost V 3 bases and J 6 bases, with 10 bases left between them. The CDR3 spells CASSSRQSNSPLHF. For the CDR3, the DNA is TGTGCCAGCAGCTCCCGACAGAGTAATTCACCCCTCCACTTT.

This clonotype was seen a few times. The chain links TRBV2 to TRBJ2-7; a weak D match, TRBD2 (6 bases). The CDR3 is 15 residues long. Germline CDR1 and CDR2: SNHLY and FYNNEI. V shed 1 base and J shed 0 bases, with 10 bases lying between them. CDR3 DNA sequence: TGTGCCAGCAGTGAAGGACTAGTGGGCTCCTACGAGCAGTACGTC. Translation: CASSEGLVGSYEQYV.

This clonotype has only a few counts. This chain joins TRBV5-1 and TRBJ2-3, with 12 bases fitting TRBD2. The CDR3 is made up of 19 amino acids. V lost 3 bases, J lost 0 bases, and 11 bases stayed unmatched. Germline CDR1 SGHRS, CDR2 YFSETQ. CDR3 nucleotides: TGCGCCAGCAGCTGGAAGACTAGCGGGAGTACGTTTAGCACAGATACGCAGTATTTT. It encodes CASSWKTSGSTFSTDTQYF.

The gene calls are TRBV24-1 and TRBJ2-1; 9 nucleotides match TRBD1. This CDR3 has 15 amino acids. The junction had 3 bases not matched to a gene; V was cut back by 4 bases and J by 3 bases. Germline-derived CDR1 and CDR2 are KGHDR and SFDVKD. CDR3 in amino acids: CATSEPGQGYNEQFF. CDR3 DNA: TGTGCCACCAGTGAACCGGGACAGGGCTACAATGAGCAGTTCTTC.

This clonotype was picked up a small number of times. The chain carries TRBV27 and TRBJ1-1; 8 bases fit TRBD1. V trimming: 6 bases; J trimming: 7 bases; junction bases outside the gene matches: 10. The CDR3 has 14 amino acids. Germline V gene lookup returns CDR1 MNHEY and CDR2 SMNVEV (reference sequence). This CDR3 is CASSSMQGAGEAFF. CDR3 nucleotides: TGTGCCAGCAGCTCAATGCAGGGGGCTGGTGAAGCTTTCTTT.

There are a few counts of this clonotype. The chain is built from TRBV12-3 or TRBV12-4 and TRBJ2-5; D is unresolved. Deletions cut 6 bases from V and 3 bases from J, with 11 bases between. The length of the CDR3 is 13 residues. The CDR3, as DNA: TGTGCCAGCAGCTCCTTGGTTAAAGAGACCCAGTACTTC. Its protein is CASSSLVKETQYF.

This clonotype has more than one count but fewer than ten. This sequence joins TRBV5-6 and TRBJ1-1, with TRBD1 matching 10 bases. Germline-derived CDR1 and CDR2 are SGHDT and YYEEEE. The CDR3 runs to 16 residues. Trimming removed 3 bases from V and 4 bases from J; junction bases left unmatched: 9. DNA of the CDR3: TGTGCCAGCAGCTCCTATGGTCGGACAGGGGGCACTGAAGCTTTCTTT. Its translation: CASSSYGRTGGTEAFF.

The V gene is TRBV7-9, the J gene TRBJ2-3, with D possibly being TRBD1 or TRBD2 (5 bases each). This CDR3 is 15 amino acids long. V lost 4 bases to trimming and J lost 2 bases, with 13 bases between them. Germline CDR1 SEHNR, CDR2 FQNEAQ (reference sequence). The CDR3 DNA reads TGTGCCAGCAGCTCCCGGGACGGGTACACAGATACGCAGTATTTT. It codes for CASSSRDGYTDTQYF.

This clonotype was counted between two and nine times. The chain combines TRBV29-1 with TRBJ1-2; TRBD1 is a possible D gene (5 bases). Germline CDR1 is SQVTM and CDR2 is ANQGSEA. The V end lost 0 bases, the J end lost 8 bases, and 16 bases lay between the germline ends. The CDR3 loop spans 14 amino acids. CDR3 sequence (DNA): TGCAGCGTTGAAGAAGGGGCCACAGTTGGCGGCTACACCTTC. As protein: CSVEEGATVGGYTF.

The rearrangement joins TRBV24-1 to TRBJ2-1; TRBD2 matches 9 bases. CDR1 and CDR2 from the germline V gene are KGHDR and SFDVKD. J lost 10 bases, V lost 0 bases, and 9 bases had no gene match. CDR3 length: 16 residues. CDR3 DNA: TGTGCCACCAGTGATTTGCGGCGGGAGGGCCTTTGGGAGCAGTTCTTC. The encoded protein is CATSDLRREGLWEQFF.